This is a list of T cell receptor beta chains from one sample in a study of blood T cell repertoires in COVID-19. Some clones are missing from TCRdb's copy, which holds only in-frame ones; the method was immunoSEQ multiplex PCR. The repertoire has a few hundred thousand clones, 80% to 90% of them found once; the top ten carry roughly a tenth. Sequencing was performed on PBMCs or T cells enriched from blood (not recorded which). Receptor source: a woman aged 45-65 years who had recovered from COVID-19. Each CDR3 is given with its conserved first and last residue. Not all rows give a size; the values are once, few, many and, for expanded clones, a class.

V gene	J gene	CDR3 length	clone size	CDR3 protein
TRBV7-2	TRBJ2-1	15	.	CASSYLSSSYNEQFF
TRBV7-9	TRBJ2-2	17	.	CASSPLPGGWDNGELFF
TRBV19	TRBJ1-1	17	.	CATTHRTGGTSNTEAFF
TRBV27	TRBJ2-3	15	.	CASSLVPSGVNTQYF
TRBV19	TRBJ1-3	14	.	CAAGDRNEGNTIYF
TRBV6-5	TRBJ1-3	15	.	CASSPGQGVLNTIYF
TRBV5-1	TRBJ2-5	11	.	CASSNGETQYF
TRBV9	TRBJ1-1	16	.	CASSPLGGGENTEAFF
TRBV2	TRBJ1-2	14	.	CAGGRGNGDYGYTF
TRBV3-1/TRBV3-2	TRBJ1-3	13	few	CASSQGGRNTIYF
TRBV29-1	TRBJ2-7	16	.	CSVVVRLAGIGYEQYF
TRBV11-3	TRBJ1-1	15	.	CASSLAGQSNTEAFF
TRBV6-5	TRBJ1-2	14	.	CASSSRAGRDGYTF
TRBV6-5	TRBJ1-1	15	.	CASSRYQGAGTEAFF
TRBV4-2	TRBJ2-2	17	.	CASSQVGGGSNTGELFF
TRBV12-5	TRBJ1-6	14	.	CASGLDNANSPLHF